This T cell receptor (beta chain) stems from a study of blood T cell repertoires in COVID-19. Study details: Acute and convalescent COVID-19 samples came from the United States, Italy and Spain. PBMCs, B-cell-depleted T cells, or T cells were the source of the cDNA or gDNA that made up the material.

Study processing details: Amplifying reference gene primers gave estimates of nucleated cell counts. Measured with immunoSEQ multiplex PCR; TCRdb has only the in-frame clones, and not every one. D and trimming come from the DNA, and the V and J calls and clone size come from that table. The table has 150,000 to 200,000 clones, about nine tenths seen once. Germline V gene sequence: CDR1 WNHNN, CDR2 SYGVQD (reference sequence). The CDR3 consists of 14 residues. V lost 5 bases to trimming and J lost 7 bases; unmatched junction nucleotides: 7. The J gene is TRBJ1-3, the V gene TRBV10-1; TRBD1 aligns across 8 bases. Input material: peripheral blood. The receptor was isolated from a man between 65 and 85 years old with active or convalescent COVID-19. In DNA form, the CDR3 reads TGCGCCAGCAGTACGGACAGGGTTGGGAACACCATATATTTT. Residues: CASSTDRVGNTIYF.